The 16 T cell receptor beta chains below were found in one sample sequenced in a study of T cells in Graves' hyperthyroidism and ophthalmopathy. Amplification yielded TCR beta CDR3 regions, with RNA transcripts as the source. Primed by the HTBI set, a first-round RT-PCR was run on the TCR CDR3. Each CDR3 protein is one row after TCRdb ran MiXCR on the multiplex PCR reads. The data contain roughly 740,000 distinct CDR3 sequences, about a sixth of them singletons. Input material: blood. The receptors stem from a man in his late teens or twenties with Graves' hyperthyroidism.

This clonotype was picked up many times. The genes are TRBV6-5 and TRBJ2-7; D is unresolved. V was trimmed by 2 bases and J by 0 bases, leaving 11 bases between them. The CDR3 has 15 residues. CDR1 is MNHEY and CDR2 is SVGAGI in the germline V gene. Here the CDR3 DNA reads TGTGCCAGCAGTTACCGGCTTAAGGGCTCCTACGAGCAGTACTTC. Its protein is CASSYRLKGSYEQYF.

This chain connects TRBV3-1 to TRBJ2-2; the D call may be TRBD1 or TRBD2 (6 bases each). This CDR3 is built from 15 residues. With 3 bases removed from V and 5 bases from J, the gap between germline ends came to 13 bases. Germline lookup yields CDR1 LGHDT and CDR2 YNNKEL (reference sequence). DNA of the CDR3: TGTGCCAGCAGCCAGGAGATAGGGGGGACCGGGGAGCTGTTTTTT. Its protein product is CASSQEIGGTGELFF.

Ten or more counts support this clonotype. The chain employs TRBV28 and TRBJ2-7, with D possibly being TRBD1 (6 bases). The germline CDR1 and CDR2 sequences are MDHEN and SYDVKM. CDR3 length equals 14 residues. V dropped 6 bases and J dropped 3 bases, with 15 bases sitting between them. CDR3 residues: CASRSGTLNYEQYF. DNA for the CDR3: TGTGCCAGCAGATCCGGGACACTGAACTACGAGCAGTACTTC.

This clonotype was found a few times. The J gene is TRBJ1-5, the V gene TRBV12-3 or TRBV12-4, with a tentative D call TRBD1 (5 bases). There are 16 residues in the CDR3. Trimming pared 5 bases from V and 0 bases from J, leaving 14 bases between. The CDR3 spells CASSGRDSGSNQPQHF. CDR3 bases: TGTGCCAGCAGTGGGAGGGACTCTGGTAGCAATCAGCCCCAGCATTTT.

The rearrangement joins TRBV20-1 to TRBJ2-2, with 7 bases identical to TRBD1. J was trimmed by 5 bases and V by 4 bases; bases with no gene match: 7. Germline assignment: CDR1 DFQATT and CDR2 SNEGSKA (reference sequence). The CDR3 consists of 14 residues. In DNA, the CDR3 is TGCAGTGCTACACGGGACAGCCGGACCGGGGAGCTGTTTTTT. This sequence encodes CSATRDSRTGELFF.

This clonotype was counted many times. V usage is TRBV6-5 and J usage is TRBJ2-7; D uncertain. This CDR3 contains 14 residues. The V and J ends lost 5 bases and 5 bases respectively, with 16 bases between them. Germline V gives CDR1 MNHEY, CDR2 SVGAGI. The CDR3 region has the DNA TGTGCCAGCAGTAACAATTATTCTCCTGACGAGCAGTACTTC. It is translated as CASSNNYSPDEQYF.

V and J are TRBV28 and TRBJ1-2; D remains unclear. The V gene lost 6 bases and the J gene lost 4 bases, with 15 bases spanning the gap. CDR1 is MDHEN, CDR2 SYDVKM, per germline. The CDR3 length is 14 residues. CDR3 bases: TGTGCCAGCAGCCTGCAGACTGGCGGCTATGGCTACACCTTC. As protein: CASSLQTGGYGYTF.

The chain combines TRBV28 with TRBJ2-3; TRBD1 agrees at 8 bases. Germline V gene lookup returns CDR1 MDHEN and CDR2 SYDVKM. The ends lost 2 bases at V and 4 bases at J; junction bases unmatched: 8. The CDR3 has 16 residues. CDR3 coding DNA: TGTGCCAGCAGTTTAACAGGGGGGATTAGACCAGATACGCAGTATTTT. Amino acids: CASSLTGGIRPDTQYF.

Only one count was recorded for this clonotype. CDR3 loop: CASSSPEDPTNEKLFF. The DNA of the CDR3 is TGTGCCAGCAGCTCCCCTGAAGACCCAACTAATGAAAAACTGTTTTTT. The chain has TRBV7-2 and TRBJ1-4, with D hard to call. The CDR3 runs 16 residues. Trimming shortened V by 4 bases and J by 0 bases, and 12 bases separated the two germline ends. Germline V gene data show CDR1 as SGHTA and CDR2 as FQGNSA. The full variable domain, rest sourced from reference TRBV7-2 and TRBJ1-4, is GAGVSQSPSNKVTEKGKDVELRCDPISGHTALYWYRQSLGQGLEFLIYFQGNSAPDKSGLPSDRFSAERTGGSVSTLTIQRTQQEDSAVYLCASSSPEDPTNEKLFFGSGTQLSVL.

This clonotype was observed at least ten times. J is TRBJ2-5 and V is TRBV24-1; a possible D gene is TRBD1 (8 bases). V was trimmed by 3 bases and J by 5 bases, leaving 18 bases between them. Germline V gene data show CDR1 as KGHDR and CDR2 as SFDVKD. This CDR3 is 16 amino acids long. The CDR3 is CATSDPLGQGGETQYF. The CDR3, as DNA: TGTGCCACCAGTGATCCACTCGGACAGGGAGGGGAGACCCAGTACTTC.

There are many counts of this clonotype. The chain recombines TRBV7-2 with TRBJ2-3; 7 nucleotides align to TRBD2. Germline V gene sequence: CDR1 SGHTA, CDR2 FQGNSA. The CDR3 runs 16 residues. After removal of 5 bases from V and 2 bases from J, the junction contained 10 bases not matched to a gene. The CDR3 sequence is CASSPLAGLNTDTQYF. The CDR3 nucleotides are TGTGCCAGCAGCCCGTTAGCGGGTCTCAACACAGATACGCAGTATTTT. The entire variable domain, with the rest obtained from reference TRBV7-2 and TRBJ2-3, is as follows: GAGVSQSPSNKVTEKGKDVELRCDPISGHTALYWYRQSLGQGLEFLIYFQGNSAPDKSGLPSDRFSAERTGGSVSTLTIQRTQQEDSAVYLCASSPLAGLNTDTQYFGPGTRLTVL.

This clonotype was found many times. The V gene is TRBV30, the J gene TRBJ2-1; 7 bases map to TRBD1. This CDR3 has 14 amino acids. The germline V gene encodes CDR1 GTSNPN and CDR2 SVGIG (reference sequence). J lost 7 bases, V lost 2 bases, and 8 bases had no gene match. CDR3: CAWSRDSLRNEQFF. In DNA, the CDR3 is TGTGCCTGGAGTAGGGACAGCCTAAGGAATGAGCAGTTCTTC.

This clonotype has a handful of counts. This chain connects TRBV7-3 to TRBJ2-2, with 12 bases fitting TRBD2. CDR1 and CDR2 from the germline V gene are SGHTA and FQGTGA. V lost 5 bases, J lost 4 bases, and 8 bases stayed unmatched. The CDR3 spans 17 residues. CDR3 coding DNA: TGTGCCAGCAGCCCTTCTAGCGGGAGGGCCGGCACCGGGGAGCTGTTTTTT. Protein product: CASSPSSGRAGTGELFF.

In this sample, this clonotype turned up many times. The rearrangement links TRBV12-3 or TRBV12-4 to TRBJ2-1; the match to TRBD2 covers 13 bases. The V gene end was trimmed by 5 bases and the J gene end by 8 bases; junction bases not matched to a gene: 18. The CDR3 contains 19 residues. Written as DNA, the CDR3 is TGTGCCAGCAGTCCCACTAGCGGGAGGGCCCTGGGATATCGGGATGAGCAGTTCTTC. It codes for CASSPTSGRALGYRDEQFF.

This clonotype was recorded many times. V usage is TRBV6-2 or TRBV6-3 and J usage is TRBJ2-2; D unresolved. Germline assignment: CDR1 MNHEY and CDR2 SVGEGT. The V and J ends lost 2 bases and 6 bases respectively, with 7 bases between them. The CDR3 totals 13 residues. The CDR3 protein is CASSYGAPGELFF. CDR3 bases: TGTGCCAGCAGTTACGGAGCCCCCGGGGAGCTGTTTTTT.

This clonotype has just a few counts. This rearrangement joins TRBV10-3 to TRBJ1-4; perhaps TRBD1 as D (5 bases). The CDR3 runs to 16 residues. Germline loops: CDR1 ENHRY, CDR2 SYGVKD. V was shortened by 3 bases and J by 0 bases, with 11 bases between the two germline ends. In nucleotides, the CDR3 is TGTGCCATCAGTGACCGGGGGGGAGCAACTAATGAAAAACTGTTTTTT. Encoded protein: CAISDRGGATNEKLFF.